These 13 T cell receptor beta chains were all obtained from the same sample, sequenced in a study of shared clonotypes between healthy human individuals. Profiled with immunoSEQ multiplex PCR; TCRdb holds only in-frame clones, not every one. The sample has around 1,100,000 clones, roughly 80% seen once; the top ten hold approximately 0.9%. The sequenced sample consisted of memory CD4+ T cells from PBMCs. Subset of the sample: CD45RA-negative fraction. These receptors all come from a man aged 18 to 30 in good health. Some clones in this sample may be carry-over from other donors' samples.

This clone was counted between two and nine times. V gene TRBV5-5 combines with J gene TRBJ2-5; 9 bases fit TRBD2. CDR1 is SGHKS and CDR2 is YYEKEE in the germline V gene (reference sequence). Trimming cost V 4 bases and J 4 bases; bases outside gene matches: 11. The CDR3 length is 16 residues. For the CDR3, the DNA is TGTGCCAGCAGCCCTGCCGGGACTAGCAATAGAGAGACCCAGTACTTC. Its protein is CASSPAGTSNRETQYF.

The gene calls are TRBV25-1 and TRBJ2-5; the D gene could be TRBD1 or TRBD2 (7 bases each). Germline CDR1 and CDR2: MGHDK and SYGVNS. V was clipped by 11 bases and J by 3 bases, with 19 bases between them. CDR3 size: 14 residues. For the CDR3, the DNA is TGTGCCGGAGGGGGGGACAGCTGGGAAGAGACCCAGTACTTC. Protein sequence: CAGGGDSWEETQYF.

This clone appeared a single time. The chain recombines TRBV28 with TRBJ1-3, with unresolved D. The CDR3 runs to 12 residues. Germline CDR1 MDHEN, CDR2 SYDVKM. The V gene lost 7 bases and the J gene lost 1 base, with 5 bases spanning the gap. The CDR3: CASMNSGNTIYF. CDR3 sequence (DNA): TGTGCCAGCATGAATTCTGGAAACACCATATATTTT.

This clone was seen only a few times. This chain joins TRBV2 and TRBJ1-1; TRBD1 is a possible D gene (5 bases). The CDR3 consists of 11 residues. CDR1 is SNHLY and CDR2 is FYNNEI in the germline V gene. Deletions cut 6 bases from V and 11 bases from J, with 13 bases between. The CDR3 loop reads CASSIKRGAFF. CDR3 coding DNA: TGTGCCAGCAGCATAAAACGGGGGGCTTTCTTT.

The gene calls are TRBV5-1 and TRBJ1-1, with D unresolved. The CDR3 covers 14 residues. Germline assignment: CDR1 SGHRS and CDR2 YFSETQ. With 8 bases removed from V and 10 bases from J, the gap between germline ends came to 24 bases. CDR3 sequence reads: CASRSGAQPALAFF. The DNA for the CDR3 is TGCGCCAGTAGAAGCGGAGCCCAACCTGCATTAGCTTTCTTT.

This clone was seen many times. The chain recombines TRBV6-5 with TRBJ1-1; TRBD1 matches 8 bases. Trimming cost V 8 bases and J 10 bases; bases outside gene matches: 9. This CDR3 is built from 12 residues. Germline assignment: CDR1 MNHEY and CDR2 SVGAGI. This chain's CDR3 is CASVGQGRTAFF. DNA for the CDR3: TGTGCCAGCGTCGGACAGGGCCGCACAGCTTTCTTT.

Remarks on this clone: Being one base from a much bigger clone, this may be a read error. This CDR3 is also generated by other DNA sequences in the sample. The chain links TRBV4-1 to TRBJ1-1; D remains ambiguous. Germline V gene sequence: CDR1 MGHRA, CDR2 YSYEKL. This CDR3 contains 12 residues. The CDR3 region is CASSLPGTEAFF. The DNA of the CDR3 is TGCGCCAGCAGCCTCCCCGGCACTGAAGCGTTCTTT.

CDR3 region: CAWTFRGQPNTEAFF. The CDR3, as DNA: TGTGCCTGGACCTTTAGGGGACAGCCGAACACTGAAGCTTTCTTT. This rearrangement joins TRBV30 to TRBJ1-1, with 7 positions matching TRBD1. Germline lookup yields CDR1 GTSNPN and CDR2 SVGIG (reference sequence). CDR3 length: 15 residues. Trimming at V came to 4 bases and at J to 1 base, leaving 9 bases not matched to a gene.

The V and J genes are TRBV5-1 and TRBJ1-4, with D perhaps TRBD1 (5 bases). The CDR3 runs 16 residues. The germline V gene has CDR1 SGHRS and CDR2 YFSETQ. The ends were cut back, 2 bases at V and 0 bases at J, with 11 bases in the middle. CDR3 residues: CASSFSRGTTNEKLFF. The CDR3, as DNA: TGCGCCAGCAGCTTTTCGAGGGGTACAACTAATGAAAAACTGTTTTTT.

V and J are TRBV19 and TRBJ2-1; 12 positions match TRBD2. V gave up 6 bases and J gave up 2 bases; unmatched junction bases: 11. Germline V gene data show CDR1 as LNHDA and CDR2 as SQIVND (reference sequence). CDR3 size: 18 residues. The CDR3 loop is CASSTPLGLAGTYNEQFF. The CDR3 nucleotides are TGTGCCAGTAGCACACCCCTCGGACTAGCGGGAACCTACAATGAGCAGTTCTTC.

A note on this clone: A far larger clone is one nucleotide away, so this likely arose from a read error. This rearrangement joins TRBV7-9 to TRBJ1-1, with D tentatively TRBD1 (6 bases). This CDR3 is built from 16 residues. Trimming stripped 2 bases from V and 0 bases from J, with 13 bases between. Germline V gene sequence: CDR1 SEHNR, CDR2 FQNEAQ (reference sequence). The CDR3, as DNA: TGTGCCAGCAGCTTACGGACAGTGGGGATGAACACTGAAGCTTTCTTT. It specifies CASSLRTVGMNTEAFF.

The CDR3 spells CAISVSGEDGYTF. DNA of the CDR3: TGTGCCATCAGTGTATCGGGGGAAGATGGCTACACCTTC. This chain links TRBV10-3 with TRBJ1-2; the D gene is possibly TRBD1 (5 bases). Germline assignment: CDR1 ENHRY and CDR2 SYGVKD. The CDR3 covers 13 residues. Between the trimmed V and J ends, which lost 4 bases and 6 bases, there was a span of 12 bases.

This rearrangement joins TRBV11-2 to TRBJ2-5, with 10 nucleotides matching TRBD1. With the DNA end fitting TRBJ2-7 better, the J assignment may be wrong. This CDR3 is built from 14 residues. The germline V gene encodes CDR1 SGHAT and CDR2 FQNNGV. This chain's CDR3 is CASSLGQGYYEQYF. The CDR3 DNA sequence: TGTGCCAGCAGCCTGGGACAGGGGTACTACGAGCAGTACTTC.